This T cell receptor (beta chain) was identified during a study of blood T cell repertoires in COVID-19. Grouping used clinical history reported by participants in a survey and questionnaire. Sequencing was performed with immunoSEQ multiplex PCR; in TCRdb, only in-frame clones are kept and a portion is missing. The sample gives 200,000 to 300,000 clones, about 90% of which show up once; about 3.5% is in the top ten. The trim removed 1 base at V and 4 bases at J, leaving 11 bases unmatched. This CDR3 contains 18 residues. Germline assignment: CDR1 SGHNT and CDR2 YENEEA. The TCR was taken from a middle-aged woman with acute COVID-19. The sequencing sample was made of PBMCs or T cells enriched from blood (not recorded which). The V gene is TRBV11-3, the J gene TRBJ2-1, with 9 bases aligning to TRBD2. The CDR3 bases are TGTGCCAGCAGCTTAGTGGTTAGCGGGAGTTTCTATTACAATGAGCAGTTCTTC. This sequence encodes CASSLVVSGSFYYNEQFF.